This is a list of T cell receptor beta chains from one sample in a study of blood T cell repertoires in COVID-19. Clones were sequenced by immunoSEQ multiplex PCR, and TCRdb holds only the in-frame ones, with some missing. The table lists 350,000 to 450,000 clones, approximately 93% of them singletons. The specimen was PBMCs or T cells enriched from blood (not recorded which). These receptors were collected from a woman aged 40 to 50 who had been exposed to COVID-19. Each CDR3 is given with its conserved first and last residue. Each record gives: V gene, J gene, clone size, D gene, CDR3 protein, CDR3 DNA. D genes are given only for firm matches. Clone size is shown for a subset of rows, as once, few, many or a class of expanded clone.

TRBV5-1	TRBJ2-2	-	-	CASSLSGKDTGELFF	TGCGCCAGCAGCTTATCAGGGAAGGATACCGGGGAGCTGTTTTTT
TRBV30	TRBJ1-3	once	TRBD1	CAWSTGAGNTIYF	TGTGCCTGGAGTACAGGGGCTGGAAACACCATATATTTT
TRBV19	TRBJ1-2	-	-	CASSKGGSNYGYTF	TGTGCCAGTAGTAAAGGAGGGAGCAACTATGGCTACACCTTC
TRBV29-1	TRBJ1-1	-	-	CSVVRSREGAFF	TGCAGCGTTGTGCGGTCCAGGGAAGGAGCTTTCTTT
TRBV2	TRBJ2-3	-	-	CASRLWAEDTQYF	TGTGCCAGCAGGCTTTGGGCTGAAGATACGCAGTATTTT
TRBV10-2	TRBJ1-3	once	TRBD1	CASRPGTASGNTIYF	TGCGCCAGCCGTCCCGGGACAGCCTCTGGAAACACCATATATTTT
TRBV24-1	TRBJ1-2	-	TRBD1	CATSDLQGVGYTF	TGTGCCACCAGTGATTTACAGGGGGTTGGCTACACCTTC
TRBV7-2	TRBJ2-7	-	-	CASSLSRDIYEQYF	TGTGCCAGCAGCTTATCCCGGGACATCTACGAGCAGTACTTC
TRBV11-2	TRBJ2-3	-	-	CASSLRRTGGGTDTQYF	TGTGCCAGCAGCCTCCGACGTACAGGGGGAGGGACAGATACGCAGTATTTT
TRBV18	TRBJ1-5	-	-	CASSPVGTGNQPQHF	TGTGCCAGCTCACCGGTAGGAACAGGGAATCAGCCCCAGCATTTT
TRBV18	TRBJ1-2	few	-	CASSPIQGTGYTF	TGTGCCAGCTCACCTATACAGGGCACTGGCTACACCTTC
TRBV9	TRBJ1-1	-	-	CASSVTPSGVRKPEAFF	TGTGCCAGCAGCGTGACCCCCTCGGGGGTCAGGAAACCTGAAGCTTTCTTT
TRBV12-3/TRBV12-4	TRBJ1-2	-	-	CASSFRGGYTF	TGTGCCAGCAGTTTCCGGGGAGGCTACACCTTC
TRBV9	TRBJ2-1	-	TRBD2	CASSSSGERGGLGEQFF	TGTGCCAGCAGCTCGTCCGGCGAGCGGGGGGGCCTCGGTGAGCAGTTCTTC
TRBV2	TRBJ1-1	-	-	CASSALKDSLETEAFF	TGTGCCAGCAGCGCTCTAAAGGACAGCCTGGAGACTGAAGCTTTCTTT
TRBV24-1	TRBJ2-1	-	TRBD1	CATSQGQGYNEQFF	TGTGCCACCAGTCAGGGACAGGGCTACAATGAGCAGTTCTTC
TRBV5-1	TRBJ2-7	-	TRBD1	CASSNRQGRYEQYF	TGCGCCAGCAGCAACCGACAGGGAAGGTACGAGCAGTACTTC
TRBV9	TRBJ2-3	-	-	CASSFLPFGSRTDTQYF	TGTGCCAGCAGCTTCCTGCCGTTCGGTAGCCGCACAGATACGCAGTATTTT
TRBV2	TRBJ1-1	-	TRBD1	CASRVQGQANTEAFF	TGTGCCAGCAGGGTACAGGGACAGGCGAACACTGAAGCTTTCTTT
TRBV24-1	TRBJ1-2	-	TRBD1	CATSGDSQGVYGYTF	TGTGCCACCAGTGGGGACTCTCAGGGGGTCTATGGCTACACCTTC
TRBV19	TRBJ1-5	-	-	CASVTLGAAEPQHF	TGTGCCAGTGTAACCCTGGGGGCGGCAGAGCCCCAGCATTTT
TRBV7-6	TRBJ2-1	-	TRBD2	CASSSTPGGSSYNEQFF	TGTGCCAGCAGTTCAACCCCGGGCGGGAGCTCCTACAATGAGCAGTTCTTC
TRBV5-4	TRBJ2-5	-	TRBD2	CASTEGTSVQETQYF	TGTGCCAGCACCGAAGGGACTAGCGTACAAGAGACCCAGTACTTC
TRBV2	TRBJ1-1	-	-	CASSEGGWMNTEAFF	TGTGCCAGCAGTGAGGGGGGGTGGATGAACACTGAAGCTTTCTTT
TRBV2	TRBJ1-3	-	-	CASSDGSSGGNTIYF	TGTGCCAGCAGTGACGGCTCCTCAGGAGGAAACACCATATATTTT
TRBV27	TRBJ1-2	-	TRBD1	CASREGGTYGYTF	TGTGCCAGCAGAGAAGGGGGCACCTATGGCTACACCTTC
TRBV10-3	TRBJ2-1	once	TRBD2	CAISLGTWGGEQFF	TGTGCCATCAGTCTCGGGACTTGGGGGGGTGAGCAGTTCTTC
TRBV14	TRBJ1-2	-	-	CASSNAPTGDGYTF	TGTGCCAGCAGCAATGCCCCGACCGGGGATGGCTACACCTTC
TRBV5-6	TRBJ2-1	-	-	CASSLMGARNEQFF	TGTGCCAGCAGCCTTATGGGGGCCCGTAATGAGCAGTTCTTC
TRBV6-5	TRBJ2-5	-	-	CASSYSKAPKETQYF	TGTGCCAGCAGTTACTCTAAAGCGCCAAAAGAGACCCAGTACTTC
TRBV5-6	TRBJ2-3	-	-	CASSWGSGSSTDTQYF	TGTGCCAGCAGCTGGGGCTCTGGATCTAGCACAGATACGCAGTATTTT
TRBV30	TRBJ1-2	-	-	CAYLGRATNYGYTF	TGTGCCTATCTGGGCAGGGCGACTAACTATGGCTACACCTTC
TRBV7-6	TRBJ2-1	-	-	CASSLVQAASHNEQFF	TGTGCCAGCAGCTTAGTCCAGGCAGCATCCCACAATGAGCAGTTCTTC
TRBV7-2	TRBJ1-5	-	-	CASSLRNSNQPQHF	TGTGCCAGCAGCTTGAGGAATAGCAATCAGCCCCAGCATTTT
TRBV16	TRBJ1-1	-	TRBD1	CASSQLSLETGVEAFF	TGTGCCAGCAGCCAATTATCTCTCGAGACAGGGGTTGAAGCTTTCTTT
TRBV30	TRBJ1-1	-	-	CAWSRLTGVGTEAFF	TGTGCCTGGAGCCGCCTGACGGGAGTGGGCACTGAAGCTTTCTTT
TRBV7-3	TRBJ2-1	-	TRBD1	CASSPPGQGMKFF	TGTGCCAGCAGCCCCCCCGGACAGGGGATGAAGTTCTTC
TRBV2	TRBJ1-2	once	-	CASTMGQGLLYGYTF	TGTGCCAGCACCATGGGGCAGGGATTACTCTATGGCTACACCTTC
TRBV18	TRBJ1-1	-	TRBD1	CASSPGQGWSEAFF	TGTGCCAGCTCGCCGGGACAGGGATGGAGTGAAGCTTTCTTT
TRBV7-9	TRBJ2-5	-	-	CASRTTGFPETQYF	TGTGCCAGCAGGACCACAGGGTTTCCGGAGACCCAGTACTTC
TRBV7-9	TRBJ2-5	-	-	CASSLYGGETQYF	TGTGCCAGCAGCTTATATGGGGGGGAGACCCAGTACTTC
TRBV19	TRBJ2-7	-	TRBD2	CASSIVSGAPYEQYF	TGTGCCAGTAGTATAGTTAGCGGGGCTCCCTACGAGCAGTACTTC
TRBV18	TRBJ1-1	-	-	CASSPSKQPGTEAFF	TGTGCCAGCTCACCTTCGAAACAGCCTGGAACTGAAGCTTTCTTT
TRBV19	TRBJ1-2	-	TRBD1	CASSSRRGDYGYTF	TGTGCCAGTAGTTCTCGCAGGGGGGACTATGGCTACACCTTC
TRBV5-6	TRBJ2-1	-	-	CASSLTSRIYNEQFF	TGTGCCAGCAGCTTGACTAGCAGAATTTACAATGAGCAGTTCTTC
TRBV2	TRBJ1-1	-	-	CASSKTVKNTEAFF	TGTGCCAGCAGTAAGACAGTCAAGAACACTGAAGCTTTCTTT